Listed here are 31 T cell receptor beta chains from one sample, sequenced in a study of blood T cell repertoires in COVID-19. The assay was immunoSEQ multiplex PCR, and TCRdb's table has in-frame clones only and misses some. The table includes 150,000 to 200,000 clones, nearly 90% detected once. Specimen: peripheral blood. The receptors stem from a man aged 55 to 70 with active or convalescent COVID-19.

V is TRBV6-5 and J is TRBJ1-6; 10 nucleotides align to TRBD1. V lost 5 bases, J lost 7 bases, and 5 bases stayed unmatched. Germline V lookup: CDR1 MNHEY, CDR2 SVGAGI. This CDR3 spans 15 amino acids. The CDR3 DNA reads as TGTGCCAGCAGTCTGGGACAGGGGATGAATTCACCCCTCCACTTT. Amino acids: CASSLGQGMNSPLHF.

This rearrangement joins TRBV6-5 to TRBJ2-5; 7 positions match TRBD2. The CDR3 sequence is 11 residues long. V was clipped by 4 bases and J by 9 bases; unmatched bases: 2. Germline V lookup: CDR1 MNHEY, CDR2 SVGAGI. In DNA form, the CDR3 reads TGTGCCAGCAGTTCCCGGGGGGCCCAGTACTTC. The encoded protein is CASSSRGAQYF.

This sequence joins TRBV6-5 and TRBJ2-5; possibly TRBD1 for D (6 bases). Trimming took off 11 bases at V and 2 bases at J, with 18 bases between the two ends. The CDR3 extends over 14 amino acids. Germline CDR1 is MNHEY and CDR2 is SVGAGI. CDR3 sequence reads: CAENRRGSQETQYF. The CDR3 DNA is TGTGCCGAAAATCGCAGGGGCTCTCAAGAGACCCAGTACTTC.

This chain uses TRBV6-5 with TRBJ1-2; 9 nucleotides align to TRBD1. V shed 5 bases and J 4 bases; nucleotides not matched to a gene: 2. The CDR3 is 13 amino acids. Germline loops: CDR1 MNHEY, CDR2 SVGAGI. CDR3 bases: TGTGCCAGCAGTAACAGGGGGCCCTATGGCTACACCTTC. It is translated as CASSNRGPYGYTF.

This chain links TRBV6-5 with TRBJ1-1; no firm D call. The germline gives CDR1 MNHEY, CDR2 SVGAGI. The CDR3 loop spans 13 amino acids. V shed 2 bases and J shed 0 bases, with 4 bases lying between them. The CDR3 coding sequence is TGTGCCAGCAGTTACGTAATGAACACTGAAGCTTTCTTT. Translated: CASSYVMNTEAFF.

The V gene is TRBV5-5, the J gene TRBJ1-2, with 11 bases lining up with TRBD1. Trimming took 4 bases from V and 6 from J; bases not matched to a gene: 2. The CDR3 extends over 13 amino acids. Per germline, CDR1 SGHKS and CDR2 YYEKEE (reference sequence). CDR3 sequence: CASSKDRGHGYTF. The CDR3 region has the DNA TGTGCCAGCAGCAAGGACAGGGGGCATGGCTACACCTTC. The full variable domain, its missing parts supplied by reference TRBV5-5 and TRBJ1-2, is DAGVTQSPTHLIKTRGQQVTLRCSPISGHKSVSWYQQVLGQGPQFIFQYYEKEERGRGNFPDRFSARQFPNYSSELNVNALLLGDSALYLCASSKDRGHGYTFGSGTRLTVV.

The J gene is TRBJ1-5, the V gene TRBV6-5; D ambiguous. V shed 8 bases and J shed 4 bases, with 9 bases lying between them. The V gene's germline CDR1 is MNHEY and CDR2 SVGAGI. CDR3 length equals 12 residues. The DNA of the CDR3 is TGTGCCAGCGGGCGGGGAAATCAGCCCCAGCATTTT. It yields the protein CASGRGNQPQHF.

The chain combines TRBV2 with TRBJ1-4, with a possible D match to TRBD1 (6 bases). The CDR3 is 11 residues long. The germline V gene has CDR1 SNHLY and CDR2 FYNNEI. V shed 4 bases and J shed 16 bases, with 13 bases lying between them. The CDR3: CASSAWSGEFF. The CDR3 nucleotides are TGTGCCAGCAGTGCTTGGTCAGGGGAGTTTTTT. The whole variable domain, filled in from reference TRBV2 and TRBJ1-4, reads EPEVTQTPSHQVTQMGQEVILRCVPISNHLYFYWYRQILGQKVEFLVSFYNNEISEKSEIFDDQFSVERPDGSNFTLKIRSTKLEDSAMYFCASSAWSGEFFGSGTQLSVL.

The gene calls are TRBV6-5 and TRBJ1-5; unclear D gene. The CDR3 loop spans 13 amino acids. Germline V gene lookup returns CDR1 MNHEY and CDR2 SVGAGI. Trimming pared 7 bases from V and 10 bases from J, leaving 17 bases between. As DNA, the CDR3 is TGTGCCAGCAATAGCCCACCGAGTCGACCCCAGCATTTT. It codes for CASNSPPSRPQHF.

V usage is TRBV10-3 and J usage is TRBJ2-3; tentative D call: TRBD2 (6 bases). Looked up from germline, CDR1 is ENHRY and CDR2 is SYGVKD. Trimming left V 10 bases short and J 2 bases short, with 13 bases between. The CDR3 consists of 13 residues. The CDR3 sequence is CATAGQDTDTQYF. In nucleotides, the CDR3 is TGTGCCACTGCGGGGCAAGACACAGATACGCAGTATTTT.

V usage is TRBV27 and J usage is TRBJ2-2, with 10 bases lining up with TRBD1. The germline V gene has CDR1 MNHEY and CDR2 SMNVEV (reference sequence). V was pared by 4 bases and J by 9 bases, with 14 bases of the junction left unmatched. The CDR3 is 17 amino acids. The CDR3 here is CASSSLTGGRTYRELFF. CDR3 nucleotides: TGTGCCAGCAGTTCCCTGACAGGGGGCCGAACATACAGGGAGCTGTTTTTT.

V usage is TRBV4-1 and J usage is TRBJ2-1, with 13 nucleotides matching TRBD2. V gave up 6 bases and J gave up 9 bases; unmatched junction bases: 8. Germline loops: CDR1 MGHRA, CDR2 YSYEKL. The CDR3 covers 15 residues. CDR3 in amino acids: CASSPLAGGQGEQFF. CDR3 coding DNA: TGCGCCAGCAGTCCACTAGCGGGGGGGCAGGGTGAGCAGTTCTTC.

J is TRBJ2-7 and V is TRBV5-1; 14 nucleotides agree with TRBD2. Trimming took 0 bases from V and 1 from J; bases not matched to a gene: 3. The CDR3 length is 17 residues. The germline gives CDR1 SGHRS, CDR2 YFSETQ. CDR3 sequence: CASSLGLAGGLSYEQYF. The CDR3 region has the DNA TGCGCCAGCAGCTTGGGACTAGCGGGGGGGCTTTCCTACGAGCAGTACTTC. Combining the CDR3 with reference TRBV5-1 and TRBJ2-7 gives the whole variable domain KAGVTQTPRYLIKTRGQQVTLSCSPISGHRSVSWYQQTPGQGLQFLFEYFSETQRNKGNFPGRFSGRQFSNSRSEMNVSTLELGDSALYLCASSLGLAGGLSYEQYFGPGTRLTVT.

The chain is built from TRBV7-8 and TRBJ2-1, with TRBD1 matching 8 bases. The CDR3 has 15 amino acids. Trimming took 4 bases from V and 5 from J; bases not matched to a gene: 7. Germline V gene sequence: CDR1 SGHVS, CDR2 FQNEAQ. The CDR3 DNA reads TGTGCCAGCAGCTCCACAGGGGGTTGGGACAATGAGCAGTTCTTC. It is translated as CASSSTGGWDNEQFF.

The chain combines TRBV20-1 with TRBJ1-5; 7 bases fit TRBD1. Germline V CDR1 and CDR2: DFQATT, SNEGSKA (reference sequence). After removal of 5 bases from V and 11 bases from J, the junction contained 6 bases not matched to a gene. This CDR3 comprises 11 residues. The CDR3 DNA reads as TGCAGTGCTTTCGACAGGGCTGCCCAGCATTTT. Protein product: CSAFDRAAQHF.

The rearrangement links TRBV5-4 to TRBJ2-2, with 10 bases aligning to TRBD2. The CDR3 is 16 amino acids. Unmatched junction bases numbered 7, after V lost 3 bases and J lost 5 bases. CDR1 is SGHNT and CDR2 is YYREEE in the germline V gene (reference sequence). Here the CDR3 DNA reads TGTGCCAGCAGCTCACCTAGCGGGGGAGGAACCGGGGAGCTGTTTTTT. It encodes CASSSPSGGGTGELFF.

As regards this clone: This same CDR3 is encoded by further DNA sequences in the sample. The rearrangement uses TRBV18 and TRBJ2-7; 10 positions agree with TRBD1. Germline V gene lookup returns CDR1 KGHSH and CDR2 LQKENI. J was trimmed by 4 bases and V by 0 bases; bases with no gene match: 3. CDR3 size: 15 residues. The CDR3 DNA reads TGTGCCAGCTCACCACCGGGACAGGGGCTTTACGAGCAGTACTTC. Its protein product is CASSPPGQGLYEQYF. The full variable domain, completed using reference TRBV18 and TRBJ2-7, is NAGVMQNPRHLVRRRGQEARLRCSPMKGHSHVYWYRQLPEEGLKFMVYLQKENIIDESGMPKERFSAEFPKEGPSILRIQQVVRGDSAAYFCASSPPGQGLYEQYFGPGTRLTVT.

The V call is TRBV20-1, the J call TRBJ1-2; a weak D match, TRBD1 (5 bases). Germline loops: CDR1 DFQATT, CDR2 SNEGSKA (reference sequence). Deletions cut 3 bases from V and 4 bases from J, with 12 bases between. The CDR3 extends over 13 amino acids. The CDR3 DNA sequence: TGCAGTGCTAGTTTGGGGGAGGTCTATGGCTACACCTTC. Its translation: CSASLGEVYGYTF.

The chain links TRBV12-3 or TRBV12-4 to TRBJ1-6; D is undetermined. This CDR3 contains 12 residues. The V gene lost 2 bases and the J gene lost 8 bases, with 4 bases spanning the gap. CDR3 bases: TGTGCCAGCAGTTTACCCGATTCACCCCTCCACTTT. It is translated as CASSLPDSPLHF.

The V gene is TRBV7-3, the J gene TRBJ2-2, with 10 bases matching TRBD2. CDR3 size: 14 residues. Germline CDR1 reads SGHTA; CDR2 reads FQGTGA. With 6 bases clipped from V and 4 bases from J, the junction kept 2 bases outside the gene matches. The CDR3 DNA reads TGTGCCAGCAGGGTAGCGGGGGGCACCGGGGAGCTGTTTTTT. Its protein is CASRVAGGTGELFF.

This clone was seen a few times. J is TRBJ2-3 and V is TRBV7-9, with 10 bases aligning to TRBD2. Germline lookup yields CDR1 SEHNR and CDR2 FQNEAQ (reference sequence). V was clipped by 5 bases and J by 1 base; unmatched bases: 9. The CDR3 is made up of 17 amino acids. As DNA, the CDR3 is TGTGCCAGCAGCCCAGTGGCTAGCGGGGGTGGCACAGATACGCAGTATTTT. Its protein product is CASSPVASGGGTDTQYF.

This clone appeared once. The chain uses TRBV7-3 and TRBJ2-7, with 8 bases matching TRBD1. Trimming cost V 5 bases and J 3 bases; bases outside gene matches: 12. The CDR3 length is 16 residues. Germline CDR1 SGHTA, CDR2 FQGTGA. The CDR3 protein is CASSQNEGTGNYEQYF. The DNA for the CDR3 is TGTGCCAGCAGCCAAAATGAAGGGACAGGAAACTACGAGCAGTACTTC. Looking up the rest from reference TRBV7-3 and TRBJ2-7 gives the full variable domain: GAGVSQTPSNKVTEKGKYVELRCDPISGHTALYWYRQSLGQGPEFLIYFQGTGAADDSGLPNDRFFAVRPEGSVSTLKIQRTERGDSAVYLCASSQNEGTGNYEQYFGPGTRLTVT.

The rearrangement uses TRBV14 and TRBJ2-3; 7 bases fit TRBD2. Unmatched junction bases numbered 9, after V lost 4 bases and J lost 2 bases. The CDR3 sequence is 16 residues long. Germline V gives CDR1 SGHDN, CDR2 FVKESK. The CDR3 region is CASSLMRGTFTDTQYF. As DNA, the CDR3 is TGTGCCAGCAGCCTTATGCGGGGGACTTTCACAGATACGCAGTATTTT.

This chain connects TRBV5-1 to TRBJ2-7, with 7 bases matching TRBD1. Looked up from germline, CDR1 is SGHRS and CDR2 is YFSETQ. This CDR3 has 14 residues. With V trimmed by 4 bases and J by 4 bases, 8 bases remained unmatched. The CDR3 nucleotides are TGCGCCAGCAGCGGGGACAGAAGCTATTACGAGCAGTACTTC. This encodes CASSGDRSYYEQYF.

This clone was seen only a few times. The chain combines TRBV6-5 with TRBJ1-2; 9 positions match TRBD1. The V segment lost 5 bases and the J segment 4 bases; nucleotides outside the gene matches: 8. CDR1 and CDR2 from the germline V gene are MNHEY and SVGAGI. This CDR3 region has 15 residues. CDR3 nucleotide sequence: TGTGCCAGCAGTCCACAGGGGGCTCGAGGCTATGGCTACACCTTC. Protein: CASSPQGARGYGYTF.

The chain couples TRBV6-1 to TRBJ2-7; tentatively, D is TRBD2 (6 bases). V lost 2 bases and J 2 bases, leaving 13 bases between the germline ends. The CDR3 spans 15 residues. Looked up from germline, CDR1 is MNHNS and CDR2 is SASEGT. The CDR3 DNA reads as TGTGCCAGCAGTGAATGGGGGGATCCCACCTACGAGCAGTACTTC. Encoded protein: CASSEWGDPTYEQYF.

This rearrangement joins TRBV23-1 to TRBJ2-3; D gene unclear. TRBV23-1 falls under the ORF class, with uncertain function. Trimming pared 2 bases from V and 2 bases from J, leaving 5 bases between. This CDR3 region has 13 residues. CDR3 sequence reads: CASSQEPTDTQYF. The CDR3 nucleotides read TGCGCCAGCAGTCAAGAGCCCACAGATACGCAGTATTTT.

This chain joins TRBV9 and TRBJ2-2; 9 bases are shared with TRBD1. CDR3 size: 15 residues. CDR1 is SGDLS, CDR2 YYNGEE, per germline. The J segment lost 5 bases and the V segment lost 2 bases, leaving 4 bases of the junction unmatched. Written as DNA, the CDR3 is TGTGCCAGCAGCGTTTTCGGGACAGGGACCGGGGAGCTGTTTTTT. Encoded protein: CASSVFGTGTGELFF.

The chain is built from TRBV15 and TRBJ2-2, with a tentative D call TRBD2 (6 bases). The V end was cut by 5 bases, the J end by 5 bases, with 15 bases between. Germline CDR1 and CDR2: LNHNV and YYDKDF (reference sequence). The CDR3 is 15 residues long. The CDR3 here is CATSLRNRGTGELFF. The CDR3 coding sequence is TGTGCCACCAGCCTCCGCAACCGGGGGACCGGGGAGCTGTTTTTT.

In its sample, this clone was seen once. This chain uses TRBV6-4 with TRBJ2-5, with 13 bases that match TRBD2. The ends lost 6 bases at V and 2 bases at J; junction bases unmatched: 6. Per the germline V gene, CDR1 is MRHNA and CDR2 is SNTAGT. The CDR3 consists of 16 residues. For the CDR3, the DNA is TGTGCCAGCAGCCCGACTAGCGGGGGGCCTCAAGAGACCCAGTACTTC. It translates to CASSPTSGGPQETQYF.

J is TRBJ1-3 and V is TRBV7-8; 8 nucleotides line up with TRBD1. CDR1 is SGHVS, CDR2 FQNEAQ, per germline. Trimming cost V 5 bases and J 2 bases; bases outside gene matches: 14. CDR3 size: 18 residues. DNA of the CDR3: TGTGCCAGCAGCACCTACGGCCGTGGACAGGGAACTGGAAACACCATATATTTT. It translates to CASSTYGRGQGTGNTIYF.